The rows below give T cell receptor beta chains drawn from one sample of a study of blood T cell repertoires in COVID-19. The method was immunoSEQ multiplex PCR; TCRdb's version includes in-frame clones alone and lacks a portion of them. This table has about 270,000 clones, 85% to 90% appearing once. The source material was PBMCs or T cells enriched from blood (not recorded which). Receptor source: a woman aged 25-40 years with acute COVID-19. CDR3s include the opening cysteine and the closing phenylalanine or tryptophan. Some rows mark clone size as missing; the rest say once, few, many or name a class of expanded clone.

V gene: TRBV27; J gene: TRBJ2-7; clone size: -; CDR3 protein: CASSFSVGWGRNEQYF
V gene: TRBV5-4; J gene: TRBJ2-3; clone size: once; CDR3 protein: CASSILADLTDTQYF
V gene: TRBV25-1; J gene: TRBJ1-6; clone size: -; CDR3 protein: CASSEQGHSPLHF
V gene: TRBV28; J gene: TRBJ2-1; clone size: -; CDR3 protein: CASSLAPGRNEQFF
V gene: TRBV29-1; J gene: TRBJ2-3; clone size: -; CDR3 protein: CSVDGGLAVISTDTQYF
V gene: TRBV11-2; J gene: TRBJ2-7; clone size: once; CDR3 protein: CASSSIQGTRSSYEQYF
V gene: TRBV5-4; J gene: TRBJ1-2; clone size: -; CDR3 protein: CASSLAVQGHGYTF
V gene: TRBV3-1/TRBV3-2; J gene: TRBJ2-7; clone size: -; CDR3 protein: CASSQDLPRLAGGIKQQYF
V gene: TRBV2; J gene: TRBJ1-4; clone size: -; CDR3 protein: CASSPGAGEKLFF
V gene: TRBV2; J gene: TRBJ1-5; clone size: -; CDR3 protein: CASSAGTWNQPQHF
V gene: TRBV18; J gene: TRBJ2-7; clone size: -; CDR3 protein: CASSPSQGGNEQYF
V gene: TRBV2; J gene: TRBJ1-4; clone size: few; CDR3 protein: CASQLDTVWEKLFF
V gene: TRBV19; J gene: TRBJ1-5; clone size: -; CDR3 protein: CASSTRTGGAASNQPQHF
V gene: TRBV27; J gene: TRBJ2-7; clone size: -; CDR3 protein: CASSLRGSYEQYF
V gene: TRBV7-2; J gene: TRBJ2-1; clone size: -; CDR3 protein: CASSPRTHLAGVSDEQFF
V gene: TRBV5-4; J gene: TRBJ1-6; clone size: -; CDR3 protein: CASSLDSRNSPLHF
V gene: TRBV11-2; J gene: TRBJ2-2; clone size: few; CDR3 protein: CASSLDPKRELFF
V gene: TRBV10-3; J gene: TRBJ2-3; clone size: -; CDR3 protein: CAIRAGGGGTDTQYF
V gene: TRBV5-4; J gene: TRBJ2-3; clone size: -; CDR3 protein: CASRPIGEFADTQYF
V gene: TRBV7-9; J gene: TRBJ1-3; clone size: -; CDR3 protein: CASSLGSGGHSSGNTIYF
V gene: TRBV28; J gene: TRBJ2-1; clone size: -; CDR3 protein: CASSFGGVSYNEQFF
V gene: TRBV27; J gene: TRBJ1-2; clone size: -; CDR3 protein: CASSTGPGGYTF
V gene: TRBV5-1; J gene: TRBJ1-4; clone size: few; CDR3 protein: CASSLAGGDEKLFF
V gene: TRBV2; J gene: TRBJ1-4; clone size: -; CDR3 protein: CASSEVGGAPEKLFF
V gene: TRBV7-2; J gene: TRBJ2-1; clone size: -; CDR3 protein: CASSKYSGEQFF
V gene: TRBV27; J gene: TRBJ1-2; clone size: -; CDR3 protein: CASSHTGDGYTF
V gene: TRBV3-1/TRBV3-2; J gene: TRBJ1-3; clone size: few; CDR3 protein: CASTRQGSGNTIYF
V gene: TRBV28; J gene: TRBJ2-7; clone size: -; CDR3 protein: CASSLGQPYEQYF
V gene: TRBV5-1; J gene: TRBJ1-1; clone size: -; CDR3 protein: CASKDRGQNTEAFF
V gene: TRBV5-4; J gene: TRBJ2-3; clone size: -; CDR3 protein: CASSSTSGGSTDTQYF
V gene: TRBV27; J gene: TRBJ2-1; clone size: few; CDR3 protein: CASSLWSTGGGLEQFF
V gene: TRBV10-3; J gene: TRBJ2-3; clone size: -; CDR3 protein: CAISDGLLDTQYF
V gene: TRBV27; J gene: TRBJ2-7; clone size: -; CDR3 protein: CASSWSFSQGWYEQYF
V gene: TRBV18; J gene: TRBJ1-3; clone size: few; CDR3 protein: CASSPTPPLSGNTIYF
V gene: TRBV6-5; J gene: TRBJ1-5; clone size: -; CDR3 protein: CASSYSGQDNQPQHF
V gene: TRBV28; J gene: TRBJ2-3; clone size: -; CDR3 protein: CASSLGGPDTQYF
V gene: TRBV10-3; J gene: TRBJ2-1; clone size: -; CDR3 protein: CAISESNTDNEQFF
V gene: TRBV2; J gene: TRBJ2-7; clone size: many; CDR3 protein: CAMGTGQGYEQYF
V gene: TRBV11-2; J gene: TRBJ2-5; clone size: -; CDR3 protein: CASSSTSGEEETQYF
V gene: TRBV4-1; J gene: TRBJ1-3; clone size: -; CDR3 protein: CASSQDQGGVSGNTIYF
V gene: TRBV28; J gene: TRBJ2-7; clone size: -; CDR3 protein: CASSLLGTGVEQYF
V gene: TRBV6-2/TRBV6-3; J gene: TRBJ2-1; clone size: few; CDR3 protein: CASSYGPEGANEQFF
V gene: TRBV6-5; J gene: TRBJ1-3; clone size: -; CDR3 protein: CASSRSNSGNTIYF
V gene: TRBV18; J gene: TRBJ2-6; clone size: -; CDR3 protein: CASSPLAEISSGANVLTF
V gene: TRBV2; J gene: TRBJ1-5; clone size: -; CDR3 protein: CASRWDSVSNQPQHF
V gene: TRBV25-1; J gene: TRBJ1-2; clone size: -; CDR3 protein: CASSEAGEYGYTF
V gene: TRBV7-9; J gene: TRBJ2-2; clone size: -; CDR3 protein: CASSLGTSGRAGRTGELFF
V gene: TRBV18; J gene: TRBJ1-1; clone size: -; CDR3 protein: CASSRTGTGGSSGTEAFF
V gene: TRBV11-3; J gene: TRBJ2-2; clone size: few; CDR3 protein: CASSLDFLNTGELFF
V gene: TRBV4-3; J gene: TRBJ1-2; clone size: -; CDR3 protein: CASSQDQVRRGAHYGYTF
V gene: TRBV3-1/TRBV3-2; J gene: TRBJ2-2; clone size: -; CDR3 protein: CASSQDLRSGNTGELFF
V gene: TRBV2; J gene: TRBJ1-5; clone size: -; CDR3 protein: CASSTGSGLGQPQHF
V gene: TRBV11-2; J gene: TRBJ2-1; clone size: few; CDR3 protein: CASAVGRLADSYNEQFF
V gene: TRBV4-3; J gene: TRBJ1-4; clone size: -; CDR3 protein: CASSQGQGNEKLFF